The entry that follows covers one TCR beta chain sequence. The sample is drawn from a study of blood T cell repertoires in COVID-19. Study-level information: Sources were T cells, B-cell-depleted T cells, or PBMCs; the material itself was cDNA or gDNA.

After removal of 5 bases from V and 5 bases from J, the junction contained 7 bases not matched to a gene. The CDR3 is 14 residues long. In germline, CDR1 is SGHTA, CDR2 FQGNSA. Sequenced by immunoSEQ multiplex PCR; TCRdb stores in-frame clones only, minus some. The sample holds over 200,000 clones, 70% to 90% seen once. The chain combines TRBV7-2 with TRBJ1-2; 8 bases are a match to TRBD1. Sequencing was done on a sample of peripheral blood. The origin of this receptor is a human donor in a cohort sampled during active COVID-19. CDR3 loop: CASSIQGGVYGYTF. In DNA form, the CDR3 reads TGTGCCAGCAGCATACAGGGGGGAGTTTATGGCTACACCTTC. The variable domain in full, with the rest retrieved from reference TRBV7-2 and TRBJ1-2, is GAGVSQSPSNKVTEKGKDVELRCDPISGHTALYWYRQSLGQGLEFLIYFQGNSAPDKSGLPSDRFSAERTGGSVSTLTIQRTQQEDSAVYLCASSIQGGVYGYTFGSGTRLTVV.